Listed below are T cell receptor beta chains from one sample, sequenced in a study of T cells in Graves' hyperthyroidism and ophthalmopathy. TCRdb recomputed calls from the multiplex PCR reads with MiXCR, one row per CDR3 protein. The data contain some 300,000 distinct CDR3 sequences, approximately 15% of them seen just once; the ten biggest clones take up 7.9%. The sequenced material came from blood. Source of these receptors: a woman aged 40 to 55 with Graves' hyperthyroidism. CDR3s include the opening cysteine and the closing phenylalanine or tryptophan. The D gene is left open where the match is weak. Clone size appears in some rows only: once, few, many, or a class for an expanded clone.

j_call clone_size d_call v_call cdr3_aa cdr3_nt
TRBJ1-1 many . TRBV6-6 CASSYSANEGLNTEAFF TGTGCCAGCAGTTACTCGGCCAACGAAGGCCTAAACACTGAAGCTTTCTTT
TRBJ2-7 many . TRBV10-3 CAISEGPQRGDEQYF TGTGCCATCAGTGAGGGGCCGCAGAGGGGAGACGAGCAGTACTTC
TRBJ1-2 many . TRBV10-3 CAISESRSTGVYGYTF TGTGCCATCAGTGAGTCGCGGTCCACGGGTGTCTATGGCTACACCTTC
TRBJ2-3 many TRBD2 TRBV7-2 CASSAGLAGEGGRLWGTDTQYF TGTGCCAGCAGCGCGGGACTAGCGGGAGAGGGGGGGAGGCTTTGGGGCACAGATACGCAGTATTTT
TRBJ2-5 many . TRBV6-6 CASSYDPRRETQYF TGTGCCAGCAGTTACGATCCCCGTCGAGAGACCCAGTACTTC
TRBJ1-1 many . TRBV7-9 CASPENTEAFF TGTGCCAGCCCAGAGAACACTGAAGCTTTCTTT
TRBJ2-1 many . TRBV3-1 CASSQESREQFF TGTGCCAGCAGCCAAGAGTCGAGAGAGCAGTTCTTC
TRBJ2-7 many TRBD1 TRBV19 CASSSGQGAYEQYF TGTGCCAGTAGTTCGGGACAGGGGGCCTACGAGCAGTACTTC
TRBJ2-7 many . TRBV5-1 CASRLTGANYEQYF TGCGCCAGCAGGCTAACCGGGGCAAACTACGAGCAGTACTTC
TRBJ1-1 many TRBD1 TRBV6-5 CASSYGTGAEAFF TGTGCCAGCAGTTACGGGACAGGGGCTGAAGCTTTCTTT
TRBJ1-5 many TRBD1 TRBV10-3 CAIRGQPNQPQHF TGTGCCATCAGGGGACAGCCCAATCAGCCCCAGCATTTT
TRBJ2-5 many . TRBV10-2 CASSRSGGTQYF TGCGCCAGCAGTAGATCCGGGGGGACCCAGTACTTC
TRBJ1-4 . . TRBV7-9 CASSLDSGKLFF TGTGCCAGCAGCTTAGATTCAGGAAAACTGTTTTTT
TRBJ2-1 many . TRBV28 CASSEPGHPPNEQFF TGTGCCAGCAGTGAACCGGGACACCCCCCCAATGAGCAGTTCTTC
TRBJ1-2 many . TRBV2 CASSEASAAGYTF TGTGCCAGCAGTGAAGCATCCGCAGCTGGCTACACCTTC
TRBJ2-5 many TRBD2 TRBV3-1 CASRLAGEETQYF TGTGCCAGCAGACTAGCGGGAGAAGAGACCCAGTACTTC
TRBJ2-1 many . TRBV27 CASGRMSSYNEQFF TGTGCCAGCGGGAGAATGAGCTCCTACAATGAGCAGTTCTTC
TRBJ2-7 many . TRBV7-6 CASSSPWGLKNEQYF TGTGCCAGCAGCTCCCCCTGGGGGCTTAAGAACGAGCAGTACTTC
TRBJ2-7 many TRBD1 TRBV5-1 CASSLTGQGAYEQYF TGCGCCAGCAGCTTGACGGGACAGGGAGCCTACGAGCAGTACTTC
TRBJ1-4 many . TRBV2 CASMRQVATNEKLFF TGTGCCAGCATGCGACAGGTTGCAACTAATGAAAAACTGTTTTTT
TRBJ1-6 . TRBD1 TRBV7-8 CASSWDRNNSPLHF TGTGCCAGCAGCTGGGACAGAAATAATTCACCCCTCCACTTT
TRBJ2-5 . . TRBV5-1 CASSLGIVQETQYF TGCGCCAGCAGCTTGGGAATAGTCCAAGAGACCCAGTACTTC